This T cell receptor (beta chain) is from a study of blood T cell repertoires in COVID-19. Study background: COVID-19 samples collected from the United States, Italy and Spain covered acute and convalescent phases. PBMCs, B-cell-depleted T cells, or T cells were the source of the cDNA or gDNA that made up the material.

CDR3 length: 15 residues. CDR1 is MNHEY and CDR2 is SVGAGI in the germline V gene. V was trimmed by 0 bases and J by 3 bases, leaving 11 bases between them. This clone was recorded once. As processed by the authors: Amplification of reference gene primers was used by the study to estimate nucleated cell counts. The repertoire was sequenced with immunoSEQ multiplex PCR; TCRdb's copy has only in-frame clones and lacks some. The DNA was the basis for D and trimming; V, J and clone size are from that table. The repertoire holds 95,000 to 150,000 clones, with more than 75% as singletons. The TCR comes from a woman in her forties or fifties with acute or convalescent COVID-19. Sequencing used peripheral blood. V and J are TRBV6-5 and TRBJ1-1; D may be TRBD1 (5 bases). The CDR3 protein is CASSYSTADDTEAFF. CDR3 sequence (DNA): TGTGCCAGCAGTTACTCGACAGCCGACGACACTGAAGCTTTCTTT.